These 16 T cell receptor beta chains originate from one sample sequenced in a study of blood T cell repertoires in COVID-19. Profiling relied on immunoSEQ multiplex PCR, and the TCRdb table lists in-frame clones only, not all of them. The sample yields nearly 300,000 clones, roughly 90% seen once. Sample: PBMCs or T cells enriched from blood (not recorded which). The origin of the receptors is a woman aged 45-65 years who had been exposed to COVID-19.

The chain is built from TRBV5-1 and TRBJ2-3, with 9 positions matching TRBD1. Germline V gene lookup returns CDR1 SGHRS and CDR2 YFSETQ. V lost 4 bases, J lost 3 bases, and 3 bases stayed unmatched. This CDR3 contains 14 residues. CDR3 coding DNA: TGCGCCAGCAGCCCGGACAGGGGAACAGATACGCAGTATTTT. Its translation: CASSPDRGTDTQYF.

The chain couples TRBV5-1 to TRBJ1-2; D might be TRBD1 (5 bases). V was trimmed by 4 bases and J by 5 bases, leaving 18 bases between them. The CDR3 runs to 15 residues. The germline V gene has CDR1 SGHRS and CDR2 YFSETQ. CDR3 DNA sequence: TGCGCCAGCAGCACCTGGGAAGGGGTTGGGTATGGCTACACCTTC. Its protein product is CASSTWEGVGYGYTF.

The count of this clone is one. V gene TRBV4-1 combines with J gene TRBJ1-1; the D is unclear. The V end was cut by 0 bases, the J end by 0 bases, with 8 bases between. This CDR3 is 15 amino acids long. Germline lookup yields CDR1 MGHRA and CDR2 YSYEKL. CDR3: CASSQEARMNTEAFF. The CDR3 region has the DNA TGCGCCAGCAGCCAAGAGGCCAGGATGAACACTGAAGCTTTCTTT.

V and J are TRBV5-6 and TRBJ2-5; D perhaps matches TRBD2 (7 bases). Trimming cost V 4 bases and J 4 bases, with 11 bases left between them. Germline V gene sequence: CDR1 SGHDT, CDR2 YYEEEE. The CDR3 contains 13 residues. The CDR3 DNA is TGTGCCAGCAGCGGGGGGGCGCGAGAGACCCAGTACTTC. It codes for CASSGGARETQYF.

The CDR3 protein is CASSIRQFLNTEAFF. The CDR3 coding sequence is TGTGCCAGCAGTATCAGACAGTTCTTGAACACTGAAGCTTTCTTT. The chain carries TRBV28 and TRBJ1-1, with D tentatively TRBD1 (5 bases). Germline-derived CDR1 and CDR2 are MDHEN and SYDVKM. The germline V and J ends were trimmed by 5 bases and 0 bases, with 13 bases remaining between them. The CDR3 totals 15 residues.

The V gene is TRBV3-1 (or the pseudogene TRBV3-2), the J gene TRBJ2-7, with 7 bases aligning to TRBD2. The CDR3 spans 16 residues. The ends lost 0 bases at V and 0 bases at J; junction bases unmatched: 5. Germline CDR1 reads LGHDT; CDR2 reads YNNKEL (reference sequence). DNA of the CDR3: TGTGCCAGCAGCCAAGATCTGACGGGGGGCTCCTACGAGCAGTACTTC. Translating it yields CASSQDLTGGSYEQYF.

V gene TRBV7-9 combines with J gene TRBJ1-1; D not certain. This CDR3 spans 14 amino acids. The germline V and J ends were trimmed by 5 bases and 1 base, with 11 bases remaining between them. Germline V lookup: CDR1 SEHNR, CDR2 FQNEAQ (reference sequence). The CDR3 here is CASSPRSENTEAFF. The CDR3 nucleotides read TGTGCCAGCAGCCCAAGATCAGAGAACACTGAAGCTTTCTTT.

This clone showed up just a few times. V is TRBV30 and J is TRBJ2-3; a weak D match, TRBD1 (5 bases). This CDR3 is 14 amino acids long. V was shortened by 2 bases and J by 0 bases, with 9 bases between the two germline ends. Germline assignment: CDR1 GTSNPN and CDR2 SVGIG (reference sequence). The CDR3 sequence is CAWSSDKSTDTQYF. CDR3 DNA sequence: TGTGCCTGGAGTTCGGACAAGAGCACAGATACGCAGTATTTT.

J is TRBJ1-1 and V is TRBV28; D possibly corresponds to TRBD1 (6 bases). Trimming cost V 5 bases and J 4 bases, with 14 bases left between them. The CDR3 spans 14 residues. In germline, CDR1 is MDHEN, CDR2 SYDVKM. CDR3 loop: CASSPHDRRTEAFF. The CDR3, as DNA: TGTGCCAGCAGTCCCCACGACAGGCGCACTGAAGCTTTCTTT.

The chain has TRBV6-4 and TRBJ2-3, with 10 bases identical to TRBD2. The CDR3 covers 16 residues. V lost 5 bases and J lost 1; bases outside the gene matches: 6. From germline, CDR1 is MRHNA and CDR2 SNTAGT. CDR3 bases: TGTGCCAGCAGTCCGAGCGGGGGGGTCGGCACAGATACGCAGTATTTT. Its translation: CASSPSGGVGTDTQYF.

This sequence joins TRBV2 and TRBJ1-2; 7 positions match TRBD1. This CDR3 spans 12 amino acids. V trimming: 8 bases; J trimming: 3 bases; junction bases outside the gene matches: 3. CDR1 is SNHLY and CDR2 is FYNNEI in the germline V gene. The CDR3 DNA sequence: TGTGCCAGCCAAACAGGGGACTATGGCTACACCTTC. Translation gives CASQTGDYGYTF.

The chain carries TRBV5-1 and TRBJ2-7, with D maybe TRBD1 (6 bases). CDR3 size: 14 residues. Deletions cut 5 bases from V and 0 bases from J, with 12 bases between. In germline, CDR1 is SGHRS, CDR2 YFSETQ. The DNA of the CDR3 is TGCGCCAGCAGGACAGGCAGCGACTCCTACGAGCAGTACTTC. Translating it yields CASRTGSDSYEQYF.

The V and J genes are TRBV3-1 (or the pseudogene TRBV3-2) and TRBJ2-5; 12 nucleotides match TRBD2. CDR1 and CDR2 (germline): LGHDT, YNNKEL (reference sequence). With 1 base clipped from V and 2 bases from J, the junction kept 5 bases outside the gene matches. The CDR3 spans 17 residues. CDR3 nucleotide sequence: TGTGCCAGCAGCCAAGGGACTAGCGGGGATGAACAAGAGACCCAGTACTTC. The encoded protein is CASSQGTSGDEQETQYF.

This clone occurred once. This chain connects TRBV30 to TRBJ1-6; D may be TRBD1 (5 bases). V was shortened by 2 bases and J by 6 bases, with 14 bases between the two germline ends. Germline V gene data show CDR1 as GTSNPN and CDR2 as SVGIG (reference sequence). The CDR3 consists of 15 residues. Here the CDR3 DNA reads TGTGCCTGGAGTCTCCCGCGGAGGGGTAATTCACCCCTCCACTTT. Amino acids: CAWSLPRRGNSPLHF.

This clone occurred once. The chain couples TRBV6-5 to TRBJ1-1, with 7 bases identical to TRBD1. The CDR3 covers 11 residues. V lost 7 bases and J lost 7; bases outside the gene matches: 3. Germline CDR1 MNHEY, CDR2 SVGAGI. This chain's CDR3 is CASNQGGEAFF. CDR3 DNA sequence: TGTGCCAGCAATCAGGGGGGTGAAGCTTTCTTT.

CDR3 residues: CASRFLGKAYEQYF. The CDR3 nucleotides are TGTGCCAGCAGGTTCCTAGGTAAAGCCTACGAGCAGTACTTC. The chain recombines TRBV6-5 with TRBJ2-7; no clear D. The ends were cut back, 6 bases at V and 2 bases at J, with 14 bases in the middle. CDR3 length: 14 residues. The germline gives CDR1 MNHEY, CDR2 SVGAGI.